Listed below are T cell receptor beta chains from one sample, sequenced in a study of CD8+CD57+ T cells in acquired aplastic anemia. TCRdb reprocessed the reads via MiXCR and lists one record per CDR3 protein. This table holds hundreds of thousands of distinct CDR3 sequences, around 30% found once. The sequencing input was sorted CD4+, CD8+, or CD8+CD57+ T cells (not recorded which) from PBMCs. The receptors here all came from a human donor with aplastic anemia. Both conserved end residues are part of each CDR3. Fields, in order: J gene, V gene, D gene, clone size, CDR3 DNA, CDR3 protein. The D gene is left open where the match is weak. The listing skips clone size in some rows; elsewhere it reads once, few, many or a size class.

j_call: TRBJ1-1; v_call: TRBV5-1; d_call: TRBD1; clone_size: -; cdr3_nt: TGCGCCAGCAGCTTGGTCGGACAGGGGGCGAACACTGAAGCTTTCTTT; cdr3_aa: CASSLVGQGANTEAFF
j_call: TRBJ1-4; v_call: TRBV19; d_call: -; clone_size: -; cdr3_nt: TGTGCCAGTACCCTAGGGGTGACAAGTGAAAAACTGTTTTTT; cdr3_aa: CASTLGVTSEKLFF
j_call: TRBJ2-1; v_call: TRBV7-6; d_call: -; clone_size: many; cdr3_nt: TGTGCCAGCAGCTTAGGGCTCAACAATGAGCAGTTCTTC; cdr3_aa: CASSLGLNNEQFF
j_call: TRBJ1-1; v_call: TRBV7-6; d_call: -; clone_size: many; cdr3_nt: TGTGCCAGCAGCCCAGTGAACACTGAAGCTTTCTTT; cdr3_aa: CASSPVNTEAFF
j_call: TRBJ2-1; v_call: TRBV19; d_call: -; clone_size: -; cdr3_nt: TGTGCCAGTAGTATAGATATGGGCTCCTACAATGAGCAGTTCTTC; cdr3_aa: CASSIDMGSYNEQFF
j_call: TRBJ2-5; v_call: TRBV15; d_call: TRBD2; clone_size: many; cdr3_nt: TGTGCCACCAGCAGGGGGGGGGACGGCTCAGAGACCCAGTACTTC; cdr3_aa: CATSRGGDGSETQYF
j_call: TRBJ2-3; v_call: TRBV24-1; d_call: TRBD1; clone_size: -; cdr3_nt: TGTGCCACCAGTGATGAGACAGGGTACACAGATACGCGGTATTTT; cdr3_aa: CATSDETGYTDTRYF
j_call: TRBJ1-5; v_call: TRBV6-1; d_call: -; clone_size: few; cdr3_nt: TGTGCCAGCAGTGAAGACGGGTGGGGGTTGGACAATCAGCCCCAGCATTTT; cdr3_aa: CASSEDGWGLDNQPQHF
j_call: TRBJ1-2; v_call: TRBV19; d_call: -; clone_size: many; cdr3_nt: TGTGCCAGTAGTCAGGGCAGGCACTATGGCTACACCTTC; cdr3_aa: CASSQGRHYGYTF
j_call: TRBJ1-1; v_call: TRBV11-2; d_call: TRBD1; clone_size: -; cdr3_nt: TGTGCCAGCAGCTTAGTGGTCAGGGGGAACAGAGACACTGAAGCTCTCTTT; cdr3_aa: CASSLVVRGNRDTEALF
j_call: TRBJ1-2; v_call: TRBV19; d_call: -; clone_size: once; cdr3_nt: TGTGCCAGTAGACCCCGGGGCGGTGTCGGCTACACCTTC; cdr3_aa: CASRPRGGVGYTF
j_call: TRBJ2-7; v_call: TRBV10-3; d_call: TRBD1; clone_size: many; cdr3_nt: TGTGCCATCAGCGACCGATCGGGACAGGGTTTCTACGAGCAGTACTTC; cdr3_aa: CAISDRSGQGFYEQYF
j_call: TRBJ2-4; v_call: TRBV11-2; d_call: -; clone_size: -; cdr3_nt: TGTGCCAGCAGCACCCCCCACCCCCGCTTCGGCAGGGACCTTACTCAGTACTTC; cdr3_aa: CASSTPHPRFGRDLTQYF
j_call: TRBJ2-2; v_call: TRBV5-1; d_call: -; clone_size: -; cdr3_nt: TGCGCCAGCAGAAGACTCGATACCGGGGAGCTGTTTTTT; cdr3_aa: CASRRLDTGELFF
j_call: TRBJ2-3; v_call: TRBV11-2; d_call: TRBD2; clone_size: few; cdr3_nt: TGTGCCAGCAGCTTTAGGAGCGGGAACACAGATACGCAGTATTTT; cdr3_aa: CASSFRSGNTDTQYF
j_call: TRBJ2-7; v_call: TRBV5-1; d_call: -; clone_size: -; cdr3_nt: TGCGCCAGCAGCCCCCTCCTCGGGCCGGGCGAGCAGTACTTC; cdr3_aa: CASSPLLGPGEQYF
j_call: TRBJ1-2; v_call: TRBV29-1; d_call: TRBD1; clone_size: -; cdr3_nt: TGCAGCGTTCTCCGGGACAGGGATGCCTATGGCTACACCTTC; cdr3_aa: CSVLRDRDAYGYTF
j_call: TRBJ2-1; v_call: TRBV2; d_call: -; clone_size: few; cdr3_nt: TGTGCCAGCAGCCAGACCGGGACGGAGGTGAATGAGCAGTTCTTC; cdr3_aa: CASSQTGTEVNEQFF
j_call: TRBJ1-1; v_call: TRBV10-3; d_call: -; clone_size: many; cdr3_nt: TGTGCCATACGATCTAAGGCAGGGGCTGAAGCTTTCTTT; cdr3_aa: CAIRSKAGAEAFF
j_call: TRBJ2-7; v_call: TRBV2; d_call: TRBD1; clone_size: many; cdr3_nt: TGTGCCAGTACAAGGACAGGGGACGCCTACGAGCAGTACTTC; cdr3_aa: CASTRTGDAYEQYF
j_call: TRBJ1-4; v_call: TRBV5-6; d_call: TRBD1; clone_size: many; cdr3_nt: TGTGCCAGCAGCGCAAAGACAGGGACATATGAAAAACTGTTTTTT; cdr3_aa: CASSAKTGTYEKLFF
j_call: TRBJ2-7; v_call: TRBV14; d_call: -; clone_size: many; cdr3_nt: TGTGCCAGCAGCCAAGTAAGTGAGCAGTACTTC; cdr3_aa: CASSQVSEQYF
j_call: TRBJ2-3; v_call: TRBV20-1; d_call: -; clone_size: -; cdr3_nt: TGCAGTGCAAACAGGGTATTGGGCACAGGTACGCAGTATTTT; cdr3_aa: CSANRVLGTGTQYF
j_call: TRBJ1-2; v_call: TRBV7-9; d_call: TRBD1; clone_size: many; cdr3_nt: TGTGCCAGCAGCTTAGCCACAGGACAGGGTGATGGCTACACCTTC; cdr3_aa: CASSLATGQGDGYTF
j_call: TRBJ2-7; v_call: TRBV6-5; d_call: TRBD1; clone_size: -; cdr3_nt: TGTGCCAGCAGTTACCCGGGACAGGGTTCCTACGAGCAGTACTTC; cdr3_aa: CASSYPGQGSYEQYF